This TCR beta chain was retrieved from a study of cytomegalovirus exposure and HLA in healthy donors. PCR employed 60 Vbeta and 13 Jbeta primers. TCRdb's copy holds only in-frame clones and misses some; the assay was immunoSEQ multiplex PCR. The sample consists of 200,000 or so clones, 70% to 90% of them appearing once. This clone was observed a single time. Its antigen is unidentified. The CDR3 has 16 amino acids. The germline V gene has CDR1 SGHNT and CDR2 YENEEA. Trimming removed 4 bases from V and 7 bases from J; junction bases left unmatched: 9. Notes on the study in general: Earlier analysis looked at TCR beta V segments, and most were productive about 90% or about 30% of the time.

This chain connects TRBV11-3 to TRBJ2-1, with 11 bases identical to TRBD2. Sequencing used PBMCs. The receptor comes from a human donor in good health. Written as DNA, the CDR3 is TGTGCCAGCAGCTCGCTAGCGGGAGGAAGGCTAAATGAGCAGTTCTTC. Translated, it gives CASSSLAGGRLNEQFF.